Sequencing of this T cell receptor beta chain was carried out in a study of T cells after yellow fever vaccination. Looking at the study overall: Researchers used SMART-Seq v4 Ultra Low Input to prepare fractions that had low cell numbers. Findings and limits, study-wide: Relatively few clonotypes were ones that appeared in both CD4 and CD8 compartments. The booster response re-showed most primary clones: about 96% CD4, approximately 86% CD8.

The CDR3 length is 15 residues. Germline assignment: CDR1 KGHSH and CDR2 LQKENI. V dropped 3 bases and J dropped 9 bases, with 18 bases sitting between them. This clonotype appeared a few times. Its specificity is not known. TCRdb called the 5' RACE reads again in MiXCR, with one record for every CDR3 protein. This sample carries about 160,000 distinct CDR3 sequences, 6% to 7.5% of them seen once, and the ten largest clones take approximately 2.4%. The V call is TRBV18, the J call TRBJ2-1; perhaps TRBD2 as D (7 bases). This TCR derives from a man younger than 30 who received the YFV17D yellow fever vaccine. The material sequenced was CD4+ T cells sorted from PBMCs, taken about 5 days after the first yellow fever vaccination. CDR3 residues: CASSPGGPRFSEQFF. CDR3 sequence (DNA): TGTGCCAGCTCACCCGGGGGGCCTCGGTTCAGTGAGCAGTTCTTC.